This TCR beta chain was identified in a study of T cell repertoires in cytomegalovirus infection. Study-wide findings and caveats: What dominated the ex vivo response were HLA-C-restricted CMV-specific TCR beta clonotypes.

V lost 1 base to trimming and J lost 4 bases; unmatched junction nucleotides: 6. This CDR3 has 16 amino acids. Germline CDR1 reads MGHRA; CDR2 reads YSYEKL. TCRdb re-analysed the reads in MiXCR, keeping a single row per CDR3 protein. The sample includes approximately 910,000 distinct CDR3 sequences, roughly 31% of them seen just once. On this clonotype itself: Its antigen is unidentified.

The input for sequencing was cultured CD8+ T cells from PBMCs, taken from culture after CMV antigen stimulation. This chain joins TRBV4-1 and TRBJ2-1; TRBD2 agrees at 8 bases. This TCR derives from a human donor in good health (CMV status not recorded). Some clones in this sample may be carry-over from other donors' samples. This CDR3 reads CASSQVWTSTYNEQFF. CDR3 coding DNA: TGCGCCAGCAGCCAAGTATGGACTAGCACTTACAATGAGCAGTTCTTC.